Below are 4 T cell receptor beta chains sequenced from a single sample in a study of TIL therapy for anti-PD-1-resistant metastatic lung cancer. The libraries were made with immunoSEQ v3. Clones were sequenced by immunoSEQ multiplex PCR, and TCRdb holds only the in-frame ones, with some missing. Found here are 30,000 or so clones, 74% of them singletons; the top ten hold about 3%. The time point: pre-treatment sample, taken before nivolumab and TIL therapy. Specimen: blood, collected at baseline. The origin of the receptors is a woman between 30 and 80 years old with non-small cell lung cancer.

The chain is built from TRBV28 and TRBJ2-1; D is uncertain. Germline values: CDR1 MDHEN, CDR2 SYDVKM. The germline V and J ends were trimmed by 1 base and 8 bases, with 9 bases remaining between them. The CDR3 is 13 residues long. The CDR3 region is CASSLLAGYEQFF. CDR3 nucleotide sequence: TGTGCCAGCAGTTTATTGGCTGGATATGAGCAGTTCTTC. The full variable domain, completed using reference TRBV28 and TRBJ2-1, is DVKVTQSSRYLVKRTGEKVFLECVQDMDHENMFWYRQDPGLGLRLIYFSYDVKMKEKGDIPEGYSVSREKKERFSLILESASTNQTSMYLCASSLLAGYEQFFGPGTRLTVL.

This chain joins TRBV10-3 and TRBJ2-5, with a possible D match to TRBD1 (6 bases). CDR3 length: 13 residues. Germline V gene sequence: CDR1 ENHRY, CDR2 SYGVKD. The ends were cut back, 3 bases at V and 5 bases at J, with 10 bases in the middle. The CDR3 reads CAISERDRETQYF. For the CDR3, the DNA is TGTGCCATCAGTGAACGTGACAGGGAGACCCAGTACTTC.

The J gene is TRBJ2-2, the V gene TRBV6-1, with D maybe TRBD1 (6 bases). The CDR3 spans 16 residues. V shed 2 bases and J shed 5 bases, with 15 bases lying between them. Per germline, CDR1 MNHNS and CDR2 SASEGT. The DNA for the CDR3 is TGTGCCAGCAGTGAAAGGGTGGGGGCCTTAACCGGGGAGCTGTTTTTT. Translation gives CASSERVGALTGELFF.

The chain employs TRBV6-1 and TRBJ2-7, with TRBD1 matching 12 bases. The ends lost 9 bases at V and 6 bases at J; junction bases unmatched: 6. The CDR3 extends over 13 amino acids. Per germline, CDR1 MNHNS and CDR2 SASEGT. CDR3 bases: TGTGCCAGTGACCGGGACAGGGGGCCCGAGCAGTACTTC. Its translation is CASDRDRGPEQYF.